This paragraph covers one TCR beta chain sequence. Under the authors' procedure: Reference gene primers were amplified, and this amplification served to estimate nucleated cell counts. The assay was immunoSEQ multiplex PCR, and TCRdb's table has in-frame clones only and misses some. V and J calls and clone size are those listed in that table; D and trimming were worked out from the DNA. Of 150,000 to 200,000 clones listed, under 85% are singletons. The data derive from a study of blood T cell repertoires in COVID-19. Study context: The United States, Italy and Spain supplied acute and convalescent COVID-19 samples. Nucleic acid was either cDNA or gDNA, and it came from T cells, B-cell-depleted T cells, or PBMCs.

V lost 4 bases to trimming and J lost 5 bases, with 17 bases between them. The germline V gene encodes CDR1 LNHDA and CDR2 SQIVND (reference sequence). The length of the CDR3 is 15 residues. The sequence was obtained from a woman older than 75 with acute or convalescent COVID-19. The sample consisted of peripheral blood. This chain links TRBV19 with TRBJ2-5; D gene uncertain. For the CDR3, the DNA is TGTGCCAGTAGTACCGACACTTCTGGTGGGGAGACCCAGTACTTC. This gives the protein CASSTDTSGGETQYF. The full variable domain, its missing parts supplied by reference TRBV19 and TRBJ2-5, is DGGITQSPKYLFRKEGQNVTLSCEQNLNHDAMYWYRQDPGQGLRLIYYSQIVNDFQKGDIAEGYSVSREKKESFPLTVTSAQKNPTAFYLCASSTDTSGGETQYFGPGTRLLVL.